The subject of this entry is one TCR beta chain. The CDR3 covers 14 residues. Germline loops: CDR1 LGHDT, CDR2 YNNKEL (reference sequence). The V and J ends lost 4 bases and 3 bases respectively, with 9 bases between them. Authors' processing steps: Amplifying reference gene primers gave estimates of nucleated cell counts. Libraries were prepared by immunoSEQ multiplex PCR; TCRdb keeps only in-frame clonotypes and omits some of them. That table is the source of V, J and clone size, and D and trimming were worked out from the DNA. The data contain 300,000 to 350,000 clones, less than 90% of them singletons. In Cohort 3, a recovered donor had either two negative PCRs, clearance, or symptom resolution. The source of the sample is a study of blood T cell repertoires in COVID-19. Study as a whole: T cells, B-cell-depleted T cells, or PBMCs provided the cDNA or gDNA that served as material.

The receptor comes from a woman in her twenties or thirties who had recovered from COVID-19. Specimen: PBMCs or T cells enriched from blood (not recorded which). The chain links TRBV3-1 (or the pseudogene TRBV3-2) to TRBJ1-4, with D perhaps matching TRBD1 (6 bases). CDR3: CASSRGGANEKLFF. The CDR3 nucleotides are TGTGCCAGCAGCCGAGGGGGGGCTAATGAAAAACTGTTTTTT.